This is a list of T cell receptor beta chains from one sample in a study of blood T cell repertoires in COVID-19. The table came from immunoSEQ multiplex PCR; TCRdb's copy has only in-frame clones and leaves some out. The table lists about 250,000 clones, nearly 90% of them singletons, with 0.65% to 0.9% in the top ten. Sequencing was carried out using peripheral blood. The receptor source for this set is a woman aged 25 to 39 with acute or convalescent COVID-19. CDR3s include the opening cysteine and the closing phenylalanine or tryptophan. Fields, in order: clone size, D gene, J gene, V gene, CDR3 protein, CDR3 DNA. A D gene is named only where the DNA matches it firmly. Where a row states a size, it is once, few, many or the class of an expanded clone; other rows omit it.

NA	NA	TRBJ1-4	TRBV5-1	CASSRGRDEKLFF	TGCGCCAGCAGCCGGGGAAGGGATGAAAAACTGTTTTTT
NA	TRBD1	TRBJ2-5	TRBV29-1	CSAGTGQETQYF	TGCAGCGCGGGGACAGGCCAAGAGACCCAGTACTTC
NA	TRBD1	TRBJ1-6	TRBV2	CASSQHRGGNSPLHF	TGTGCCAGCAGTCAACACAGGGGCGGGAATTCACCCCTCCACTTT
NA	TRBD1	TRBJ1-2	TRBV14	CASSHGTGAHGYTF	TGTGCCAGCAGCCACGGCACAGGGGCTCACGGCTACACCTTC
NA	TRBD2	TRBJ2-1	TRBV5-4	CASSTKTGTSGSYNEQFF	TGTGCCAGCAGCACAAAAACCGGGACTAGCGGCTCCTACAATGAGCAGTTCTTC
few	TRBD1	TRBJ1-5	TRBV15	CATSRTGGGNQPQHF	TGTGCCACCAGCAGGACAGGGGGAGGCAATCAGCCCCAGCATTTT
NA	TRBD2	TRBJ2-3	TRBV11-3	CASSLASGRARDTQYF	TGTGCCAGCAGCTTAGCTAGCGGGAGGGCCAGGGATACGCAGTATTTT
NA	TRBD1	TRBJ2-6	TRBV7-8	CASSLAQGAGANVLTF	TGTGCCAGCAGCTTAGCGCAGGGGGCTGGGGCCAACGTCCTGACTTTC
NA	NA	TRBJ2-4	TRBV6-5	CASSLSGLGNIQYF	TGTGCCAGCAGCCTTTCAGGACTGGGGAACATTCAGTACTTC
NA	NA	TRBJ1-2	TRBV30	CAWIGGVLGTQFTDGYTF	TGTGCCTGGATCGGGGGGGTCCTCGGGACCCAGTTTACGGATGGCTACACCTTC
NA	TRBD1	TRBJ1-1	TRBV5-1	CASSFWTGGRDTEAFF	TGCGCCAGCAGCTTCTGGACAGGGGGTAGAGACACTGAAGCTTTCTTT
few	TRBD1	TRBJ2-7	TRBV5-1	CASSLAGTGAYEQYF	TGCGCCAGCAGCTTGGCCGGGACAGGAGCCTACGAGCAGTACTTC
NA	TRBD2	TRBJ2-1	TRBV7-9	CASSGRLAGLVEQFF	TGTGCCAGCAGCGGAAGACTAGCGGGATTAGTTGAGCAGTTCTTC
NA	NA	TRBJ1-2	TRBV20-1	CSASRQGPRGYTF	TGCAGTGCTAGTAGGCAGGGGCCTAGGGGCTACACCTTC
NA	TRBD1	TRBJ1-1	TRBV27	CASSLRGLNTEAFF	TGTGCCAGCAGTTTAAGGGGGCTTAACACTGAAGCTTTCTTT
once	NA	TRBJ2-1	TRBV19	CASSIASGEQFF	TGTGCCAGTAGTATAGCTTCTGGCGAGCAGTTCTTC
NA	NA	TRBJ1-1	TRBV2	CASSDPDSPEAFF	TGTGCCAGCAGTGATCCGGACAGCCCTGAAGCTTTCTTT
NA	TRBD1	TRBJ2-5	TRBV15	CATSIQTHGTGYSETQYF	TGTGCCACCAGCATCCAGACCCATGGGACAGGGTATTCGGAGACCCAGTACTTC
NA	NA	TRBJ1-1	TRBV25-1	CASSKQEGAFF	TGTGCCAGCAGTAAACAGGAAGGTGCTTTCTTT
few	TRBD1	TRBJ2-7	TRBV5-6	CASNRDRAYEQYF	TGTGCCAGCAACAGAGACAGGGCCTACGAGCAGTACTTC
NA	NA	TRBJ2-3	TRBV24-1	CATSDSRRTDTQYF	TGTGCCACCAGTGATTCTCGTCGGACAGATACGCAGTATTTT
NA	NA	TRBJ2-1	TRBV7-2	CASTPSVGGEQFF	TGTGCCAGCACTCCTAGCGTCGGCGGGGAGCAGTTCTTC
NA	TRBD2	TRBJ2-1	TRBV14	CASISHGFVSGRRGNEQFF	TGTGCCAGCATCTCTCATGGATTCGTTAGCGGGAGGCGCGGCAATGAGCAGTTCTTC
NA	TRBD1	TRBJ2-7	TRBV6-5	CATVRGREQYF	TGTGCCACCGTCAGGGGGCGGGAGCAGTACTTC
NA	TRBD2	TRBJ2-5	TRBV7-6	CASSTTSGRRRETQYF	TGTGCCAGCAGCACCACTAGCGGGAGGCGCCGGGAGACCCAGTACTTC
NA	TRBD1	TRBJ1-1	TRBV6-4	CASSITLGTGVRGNTEAFF	TGTGCCAGCAGTATAACCTTAGGGACAGGGGTAAGGGGAAACACTGAAGCTTTCTTT
once	TRBD2	TRBJ2-1	TRBV19	CASSPQSGSYNEQFF	TGTGCCAGTAGTCCCCAGAGCGGGAGTTACAATGAGCAGTTCTTC
NA	TRBD2	TRBJ2-1	TRBV24-1	CATSDLALAGERNEQFF	TGTGCCACCAGTGATTTGGCCCTAGCGGGAGAGAGGAATGAGCAGTTCTTC
NA	NA	TRBJ2-5	TRBV13	CASSQQGRETQYF	TGTGCCAGCAGCCAACAGGGGAGGGAGACCCAGTACTTC
NA	TRBD1	TRBJ2-7	TRBV27	CASRNLGQGVPYEQYF	TGTGCCAGCAGGAACCTCGGACAGGGCGTCCCCTACGAGCAGTACTTC
few	TRBD1	TRBJ1-5	TRBV18	CASSPTGTANQPQHF	TGTGCCAGCTCACCAACGGGGACAGCGAATCAGCCCCAGCATTTT
NA	NA	TRBJ1-3	TRBV11-2	CASSLAGSGNTIYF	TGTGCCAGCAGCTTAGCAGGGTCTGGAAACACCATATATTTT
NA	NA	TRBJ1-3	TRBV6-6	CASSYQGLLRGNTIYF	TGTGCCAGCAGTTACCAGGGTTTATTGCGTGGAAACACCATATATTTT
NA	NA	TRBJ1-5	TRBV7-8	CASSLGFRGQPQHF	TGTGCCAGCAGCTTAGGGTTCCGGGGTCAGCCCCAGCATTTT
few	TRBD1	TRBJ2-2	TRBV18	CASSVGTGNTGELFF	TGTGCCAGCTCAGTGGGGACAGGAAACACCGGGGAGCTGTTTTTT
few	NA	TRBJ2-7	TRBV4-3	CASSQDGTPSYEQYF	TGCGCCAGCAGCCAAGACGGGACTCCTTCCTACGAGCAGTACTTC
NA	TRBD2	TRBJ2-7	TRBV7-9	CASSGPGGLSSYEQYF	TGTGCCAGCAGCGGACCCGGGGGGTTGAGCTCCTACGAGCAGTACTTC
NA	TRBD2	TRBJ2-7	TRBV27	CASSKGGRTGEQYF	TGTGCCAGCAGCAAAGGCGGGAGAACGGGCGAGCAGTACTTC
NA	NA	TRBJ1-6	TRBV24-1	CATSDLWGHDDSPLHF	TGTGCCACCAGTGATTTATGGGGGCATGATGATTCACCCCTCCACTTT
few	NA	TRBJ1-1	TRBV9	CASSVGQRNTEAFF	TGTGCCAGCAGCGTGGGACAAAGAAACACTGAAGCTTTCTTT
NA	NA	TRBJ2-2	TRBV5-1	CASSFGRSRTGELFF	TGCGCCAGCAGCTTCGGGAGATCGAGAACCGGGGAGCTGTTTTTT
NA	TRBD2	TRBJ2-7	TRBV4-1	CASSQDRGLAGGEQYF	TGCGCCAGCAGCCAAGACAGGGGACTAGCGGGGGGCGAGCAGTACTTC
NA	TRBD2	TRBJ2-2	TRBV5-1	CASSLAQRERGGELFF	TGCGCCAGCAGCTTGGCTCAGCGGGAGAGGGGCGGGGAGCTGTTTTTT
NA	NA	TRBJ2-1	TRBV6-1	CASSADYRSSYNEQFF	TGTGCCAGCAGTGCCGACTACCGGAGCTCCTACAATGAGCAGTTCTTC
NA	TRBD1	TRBJ1-5	TRBV19	CASNTGGQPQHF	TGTGCCAGTAATACAGGGGGTCAGCCCCAGCATTTT
once	NA	TRBJ1-1	TRBV11-2	CASSLIPKGGTEAFF	TGTGCCAGCAGCTTAATCCCGAAGGGAGGCACTGAAGCTTTCTTT
NA	TRBD1	TRBJ2-1	TRBV29-1	CSVQTGTGDYNEQFF	TGCAGCGTTCAAACCGGGACAGGGGACTACAATGAGCAGTTCTTC
NA	NA	TRBJ1-1	TRBV19	CASSRTGTTNTEAFF	TGTGCCAGTAGTAGGACCGGGACAACGAACACTGAAGCTTTCTTT
NA	TRBD1	TRBJ1-3	TRBV19	CASSLDRGTGNTIYF	TGTGCCAGTAGCCTCGACAGGGGTACCGGAAACACCATATATTTT
NA	TRBD2	TRBJ2-1	TRBV11-2	CASSLVVGLAGEQFF	TGTGCCAGCAGCTTAGTCGTTGGACTAGCGGGTGAGCAGTTCTTC
few	TRBD1	TRBJ2-7	TRBV9	CASSIRTGPYEQYF	TGTGCCAGCAGCATAAGGACAGGGCCCTACGAGCAGTACTTC
NA	NA	TRBJ1-1	TRBV5-5	CASSLVRGSTEAFF	TGTGCCAGCAGCTTGGTACGGGGGTCCACTGAAGCTTTCTTT
NA	NA	TRBJ2-1	TRBV12-5	CASGVSDSSYNEQFF	TGTGCTAGTGGGGTTAGCGATAGCTCCTACAATGAGCAGTTCTTC
NA	TRBD1	TRBJ2-1	TRBV2	CASKGQGANEQFF	TGTGCCAGCAAAGGTCAGGGGGCGAATGAGCAGTTCTTC